This TCR beta chain emerged from a study of T cells expressing NK-cell markers. Whole-study context: The sequencing cohort of eight donors included seven HCMV-seropositive individuals and one seronegative individual. Study-wide results and caveats: Several donors showed these clonotypes also leading the CD3+CD56-NKG2C+ fraction.

The germline V gene encodes CDR1 MDHEN and CDR2 SYDVKM. CDR3 length: 13 residues. On this clonotype: Its antigen is undetermined.

TCRdb reprocessed the 5' RACE reads; each CDR3 protein has one entry and no DNA is given. The sample table includes 300,000 to 450,000 distinct CDR3 sequences. The V call is TRBV28, the J call TRBJ2-7. Sequencing input: blood T cells: a sorted CD56 or NKG2C T cell subset, CD4+ or CD8+ T cells, or bulk PBMC T cells (not recorded which). The TCR was taken from a man between 18 and 69 years old in good health. CDR3 sequence reads: CATTSTVRYEQYF.